The 19 T cell receptor beta chains presented below share a single source sample, sequenced in a study of T cells after yellow fever vaccination. TCRdb re-derived calls from the 5' RACE reads in MiXCR, one entry per CDR3 protein. The top ten clones hold about 22% of a sample with 250,000 to 400,000 distinct CDR3 sequences, 4.1% of them seen once. The input for sequencing was PBMCs, taken 5 days after the yellow fever booster vaccination. These receptors all stem from a man aged 18 to 29 who received the YFV17D yellow fever vaccine.

There are many counts of this clonotype. The V and J genes are TRBV7-2 and TRBJ1-1, with a weak D call TRBD1 (6 bases). Germline V gene data show CDR1 as SGHTA and CDR2 as FQGNSA. V lost 4 bases, J lost 5 bases, and 17 bases lay in between. CDR3 length: 15 amino acids. The CDR3 region has the DNA TGTGCCAGCAGCTACGCTACGCAGGGGTTAACTGAAGCTTTCTTT. Protein: CASSYATQGLTEAFF.

Regarding this clonotype: A single base separates this from a much larger clone, so it may be a read error. This chain joins TRBV7-9 and TRBJ2-6, with D possibly TRBD2 on 6 matching bases. CDR3 length equals 15 residues. Germline V gene lookup returns CDR1 SEHNR and CDR2 FQNEAQ (reference sequence). The CDR3 DNA is TGTGCCGGCAGCTATGGCGGGATCGGGGCCAACGTCCTGACTTTC. This codes for CAGSYGGIGANVLTF.

This clonotype turned up a few times. The chain employs TRBV7-8 and TRBJ2-7, with 7 positions matching TRBD1. J was trimmed by 5 bases and V by 5 bases; bases with no gene match: 9. The CDR3 runs 14 residues. CDR1 SGHVS and CDR2 FQNEAQ come from the germline V gene. The CDR3 region is CASSLYRGSHEQYF. The CDR3 DNA reads TGTGCCAGCAGCCTCTACAGGGGATCCCACGAGCAGTACTTC.

The table lists this clonotype with a few counts. The V call is TRBV4-1, the J call TRBJ2-2; D uncertain. The CDR3 sequence is 15 residues long. Germline CDR1 reads MGHRA; CDR2 reads YSYEKL. V lost 2 bases and J 5 bases, leaving 12 bases between the germline ends. CDR3 in DNA: TGCGCCAGCAGCCAAATCCAGGACCTTACCGGGGAGCTGTTTTTT. It encodes CASSQIQDLTGELFF.

The chain is built from TRBV9 and TRBJ1-4, with no clear D. From germline, CDR1 is SGDLS and CDR2 YYNGEE. Trimming shortened V by 4 bases and J by 8 bases, and 24 bases separated the two germline ends. The CDR3 contains 17 residues. This CDR3 is CASSPRGDHPSREKLFF. DNA for the CDR3: TGTGCCAGCAGCCCCCGTGGCGACCACCCTTCAAGAGAAAAACTGTTTTTT.

This clonotype was seen repeatedly, ten times or more. The chain has TRBV28 and TRBJ1-6; D uncertain. Germline-derived CDR1 and CDR2 are MDHEN and SYDVKM. Trimming pared 3 bases from V and 8 bases from J, leaving 11 bases between. There are 14 residues in the CDR3. CDR3 DNA: TGTGCCAGCAGTTTTACGGGGAACTATTCACCCCTCCACTTT. This gives the protein CASSFTGNYSPLHF.

This clonotype was detected only a few times. A read error may be the cause here, since a much bigger clone is one base away. The chain carries TRBV7-9 and TRBJ2-5; D is ambiguous. The CDR3 consists of 10 residues. Germline CDR1 reads SEHNR; CDR2 reads FQNEAQ (reference sequence). The ends were cut back, 7 bases at V and 5 bases at J, with 5 bases in the middle. DNA for the CDR3: TGTGCCAGCAATGGGGAGACCCAGTACTTC. It specifies CASNGETQYF.

At least ten counts were recorded for this clonotype. CDR3 protein: CASSEFDSLYEQYF. CDR3 coding DNA: TGCGCCAGCAGCGAGTTCGACAGTTTGTACGAGCAGTACTTC. V is TRBV5-1 and J is TRBJ2-7; a possible D gene is TRBD1 (5 bases). The CDR3 covers 14 residues. Trimming left V 4 bases short and J 4 bases short, with 15 bases between. Germline assignment: CDR1 SGHRS and CDR2 YFSETQ.

The chain carries TRBV5-1 and TRBJ2-2; D may be TRBD1 (6 bases). V shed 4 bases and J shed 4 bases, with 11 bases lying between them. The length of the CDR3 is 14 residues. Germline-derived CDR1 and CDR2 are SGHRS and YFSETQ. The CDR3 DNA reads as TGCGCCAGCAGCCAGGGACATTTCACCGGGGAGCTGTTTTTT. Translation gives CASSQGHFTGELFF. The entire variable domain, with the rest obtained from reference TRBV5-1 and TRBJ2-2, is as follows: KAGVTQTPRYLIKTRGQQVTLSCSPISGHRSVSWYQQTPGQGLQFLFEYFSETQRNKGNFPGRFSGRQFSNSRSEMNVSTLELGDSALYLCASSQGHFTGELFFGEGSRLTVL.

In its sample, this clonotype was seen a few times. The V and J genes are TRBV28 and TRBJ2-2; a weak D match, TRBD2 (5 bases). Trimming took off 1 base at V and 4 bases at J, with 13 bases between the two ends. The CDR3 has 16 residues. Germline CDR1 and CDR2: MDHEN and SYDVKM. CDR3 sequence reads: CASSLLILAATGELFF. In DNA, the CDR3 is TGTGCCAGCAGTTTATTGATCCTAGCAGCCACCGGGGAGCTGTTTTTT.

This clonotype has only a few counts. This chain links TRBV7-8 with TRBJ1-5; no clear D. CDR1 and CDR2 (germline): SGHVS, FQNEAQ. The CDR3 length is 15 residues. Trimming left V 0 bases short and J 4 bases short, with 10 bases between. CDR3 loop: CASSLAGIFNQPQHF. The CDR3 coding sequence is TGTGCCAGCAGCTTAGCGGGGATTTTTAATCAGCCCCAGCATTTT.

The chain joins TRBV7-9 to TRBJ1-6; D ambiguous. Between the trimmed V and J ends, which lost 0 bases and 9 bases, there was a span of 6 bases. The CDR3 covers 13 residues. Germline values: CDR1 SEHNR, CDR2 FQNEAQ (reference sequence). The CDR3 bases are TGTGCCAGCAGCTTAGCATCTAGTTCACCCCTCCACTTT. Encoded protein: CASSLASSSPLHF.

This clonotype was seen more than once but under ten times. The genes are TRBV13 and TRBJ2-1; 10 positions match TRBD1. CDR3 length: 16 amino acids. Germline trimming cut 5 bases from V and 4 bases from J; bases unmatched to any gene: 8. The germline CDR1 and CDR2 sequences are PRHDT and FYEKMQ (reference sequence). CDR3 in amino acids: CASSRGTGERYNEQFF. The CDR3 DNA reads TGTGCCAGCAGCAGGGGGACAGGGGAAAGGTACAATGAGCAGTTCTTC.

This clonotype has a handful of counts. At one end, the junction sequence differs from germline, possibly due to a read error. The chain is built from TRBV7-2 and TRBJ2-1; TRBD2 is a possible D gene (5 bases). CDR1 and CDR2 (germline): SGHTA, FQGNSA. The CDR3 contains 13 residues. The CDR3 spells CAQRLSSYNEQFF. CDR3 DNA: TGCGCACAGCGGTTGAGCTCCTACAATGAGCAGTTCTTC.

V is TRBV28 and J is TRBJ1-2; D remains ambiguous. CDR1 is MDHEN, CDR2 SYDVKM, per germline. Trimming shortened V by 7 bases and J by 4 bases, and 7 bases separated the two germline ends. The CDR3 covers 11 residues. The CDR3 region has the DNA TGTGCCAGCACCGGTATCTATGGCTACACCTTC. Encoded protein: CASTGIYGYTF.

The chain is built from TRBV7-2 and TRBJ2-3; no firm D call. Trimming took 4 bases from V and 6 from J, leaving 8 bases between them. Germline V gene lookup returns CDR1 SGHTA and CDR2 FQGNSA. CDR3 length: 12 residues. The CDR3 coding sequence is TGTGCCAGCAGCTCGTACGCCGATACGCAGTATTTT. Translating it yields CASSSYADTQYF.

This rearrangement joins TRBV20-1 to TRBJ2-2, with TRBD1 as a possible D gene (7 bases). The germline V gene has CDR1 DFQATT and CDR2 SNEGSKA (reference sequence). This CDR3 is built from 14 residues. The V and J ends lost 0 bases and 6 bases respectively, with 11 bases between them. CDR3 sequence: CSARDRRGPGELFF. DNA of the CDR3: TGCAGTGCTAGAGATAGGAGGGGGCCCGGGGAGCTGTTTTTT.

The chain employs TRBV7-8 and TRBJ2-4, with D tentatively TRBD1 (6 bases). CDR1 and CDR2 from the germline V gene are SGHVS and FQNEAQ. This CDR3 is built from 15 residues. V was trimmed by 1 base and J by 0 bases, leaving 7 bases between them. The CDR3: CASSLEQGAKNIQYF. In nucleotides, the CDR3 is TGTGCCAGCAGCTTAGAACAGGGAGCCAAAAACATTCAGTACTTC.

This clonotype has ten or more counts. J is TRBJ2-7 and V is TRBV5-1; D is perhaps TRBD2 (6 bases). The CDR3 runs to 14 residues. V was trimmed by 4 bases and J by 1 base, leaving 12 bases between them. The germline gives CDR1 SGHRS, CDR2 YFSETQ. CDR3 DNA sequence: TGCGCCAGCAGCCGGGGACTGTATTCCTACGAGCAGTACTTC. Translating it yields CASSRGLYSYEQYF. Full variable domain (outside the CDR3, taken from reference TRBV5-1 and TRBJ2-7): KAGVTQTPRYLIKTRGQQVTLSCSPISGHRSVSWYQQTPGQGLQFLFEYFSETQRNKGNFPGRFSGRQFSNSRSEMNVSTLELGDSALYLCASSRGLYSYEQYFGPGTRLTVT.